This T cell receptor (beta chain) was observed in a study of shared clonotypes between healthy human individuals. Donors were healthy HIV-negative adults without recently reported acute infections or vaccinations. Partitioning of CD4+ cells yielded a CD45RA+ naive subset and a CD45RA-negative memory subset. The germline CDR1 and CDR2 sequences are KGHSH and LQKENI. CDR3 size: 16 residues. Trimming removed 1 base from V and 0 bases from J, with 10 bases in between. Sequenced by immunoSEQ multiplex PCR; TCRdb stores in-frame clones only, minus some. The sample yields around 2.5 million clones, approximately 93% seen once.

The gene calls are TRBV18 and TRBJ1-5; D not resolved. The sample was naive CD4+ T cells from PBMCs. Subset meaning: CD45RA+ positively selected. This clonotype originated in a young man in good health. Some clones in this sample may be carry-over from other donors' samples. CDR3 DNA sequence: TGTGCCAGCTCACCACACCCCCCAGGTAGCAATCAGCCCCAGCATTTT. This gives the protein CASSPHPPGSNQPQHF. The variable domain in full, completed from reference TRBV18 and TRBJ1-5, reads NAGVMQNPRHLVRRRGQEARLRCSPMKGHSHVYWYRQLPEEGLKFMVYLQKENIIDESGMPKERFSAEFPKEGPSILRIQQVVRGDSAAYFCASSPHPPGSNQPQHFGDGTRLSIL.